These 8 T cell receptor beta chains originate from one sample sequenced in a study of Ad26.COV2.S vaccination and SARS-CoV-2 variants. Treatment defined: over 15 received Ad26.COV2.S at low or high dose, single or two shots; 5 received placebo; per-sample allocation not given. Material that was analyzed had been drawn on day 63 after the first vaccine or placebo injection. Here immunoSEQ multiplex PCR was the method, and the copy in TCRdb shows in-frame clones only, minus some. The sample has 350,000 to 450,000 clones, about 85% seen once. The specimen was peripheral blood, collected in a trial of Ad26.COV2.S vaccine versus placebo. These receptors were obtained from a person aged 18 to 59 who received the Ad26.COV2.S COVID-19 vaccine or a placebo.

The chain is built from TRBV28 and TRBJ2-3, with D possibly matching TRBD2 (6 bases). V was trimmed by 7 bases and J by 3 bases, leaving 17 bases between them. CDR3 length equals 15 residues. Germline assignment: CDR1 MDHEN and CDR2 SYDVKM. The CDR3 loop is CASTHGGTSTDTQYF. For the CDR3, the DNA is TGTGCCAGCACCCATGGCGGGACGAGTACAGATACGCAGTATTTT.

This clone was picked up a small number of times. The CDR3 loop reads CASSLGTGIGSEKLFF. The CDR3 region has the DNA TGTGCCAGCAGCTTAGGGACAGGGATAGGGTCTGAAAAACTGTTTTTT. The chain carries TRBV7-2 and TRBJ1-4, with 8 bases that match TRBD1. Germline CDR1 reads SGHTA; CDR2 reads FQGNSA. After removal of 1 base from V and 7 bases from J, the junction contained 8 bases not matched to a gene. The CDR3 spans 16 residues. The entire variable domain, with the rest obtained from reference TRBV7-2 and TRBJ1-4, is as follows: GAGVSQSPSNKVTEKGKDVELRCDPISGHTALYWYRQSLGQGLEFLIYFQGNSAPDKSGLPSDRFSAERTGGSVSTLTIQRTQQEDSAVYLCASSLGTGIGSEKLFFGSGTQLSVL.

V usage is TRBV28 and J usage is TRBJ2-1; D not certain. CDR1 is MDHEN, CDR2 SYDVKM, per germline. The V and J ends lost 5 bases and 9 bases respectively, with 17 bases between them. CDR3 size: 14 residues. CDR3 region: CASSVSGSLGEQFF. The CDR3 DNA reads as TGTGCCAGCAGTGTCAGTGGCTCTTTGGGTGAGCAGTTCTTC.

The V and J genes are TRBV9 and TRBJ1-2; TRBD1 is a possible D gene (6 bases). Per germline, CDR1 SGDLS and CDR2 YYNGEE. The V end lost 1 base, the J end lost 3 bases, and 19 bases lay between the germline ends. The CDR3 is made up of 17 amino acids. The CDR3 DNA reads TGTGCCAGCAGCGTAAGCCATTGGACAGATGCCGACTATGGCTACACCTTC. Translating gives CASSVSHWTDADYGYTF.

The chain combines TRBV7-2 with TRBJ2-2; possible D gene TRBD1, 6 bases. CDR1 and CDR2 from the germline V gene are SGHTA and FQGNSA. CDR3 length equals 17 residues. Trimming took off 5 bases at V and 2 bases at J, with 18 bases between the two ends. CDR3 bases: TGTGCCAGCAGCCTAGAGACCGGGACACGAAACACCGGGGAGCTGTTTTTT. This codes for CASSLETGTRNTGELFF.

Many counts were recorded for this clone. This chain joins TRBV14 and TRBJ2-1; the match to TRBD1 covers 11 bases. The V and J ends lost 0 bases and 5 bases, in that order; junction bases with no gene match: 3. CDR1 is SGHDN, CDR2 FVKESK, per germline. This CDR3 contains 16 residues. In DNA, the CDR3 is TGTGCCAGCAGCCAAGAGCCGGGACAGGGGGACAATGAGCAGTTCTTC. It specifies CASSQEPGQGDNEQFF.

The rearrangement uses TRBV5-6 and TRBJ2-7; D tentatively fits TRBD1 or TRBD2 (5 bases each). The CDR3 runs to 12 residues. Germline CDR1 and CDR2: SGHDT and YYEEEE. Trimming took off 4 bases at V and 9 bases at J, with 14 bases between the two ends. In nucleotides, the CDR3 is TGTGCCAGCAGCCAGGGACCAACCGGGCAGTACTTC. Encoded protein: CASSQGPTGQYF.

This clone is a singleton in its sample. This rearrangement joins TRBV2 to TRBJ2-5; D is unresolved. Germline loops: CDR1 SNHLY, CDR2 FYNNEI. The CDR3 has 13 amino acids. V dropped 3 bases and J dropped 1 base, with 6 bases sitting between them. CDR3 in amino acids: CASSDNTQETQYF. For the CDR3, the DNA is TGTGCCAGCAGTGATAACACCCAAGAGACCCAGTACTTC.